The 9 T cell receptor beta chains below come from one sample, sequenced in a study of blood T cell repertoires in COVID-19. Data came from immunoSEQ multiplex PCR; TCRdb stores just in-frame clones and leaves some out. This table holds some 130,000 clones, roughly 87% found once. Sequences were obtained from peripheral blood. These receptors all come from a man aged 80 or over with acute or convalescent COVID-19.

The rearrangement joins TRBV19 to TRBJ2-3; TRBD1 matches 9 bases. Germline V lookup: CDR1 LNHDA, CDR2 SQIVND (reference sequence). The junction had 7 bases not matched to a gene; V was cut back by 6 bases and J by 3 bases. There are 15 residues in the CDR3. The CDR3 DNA reads TGTGCCAGTAGGATCGGACAGGGGAGGACAGATACGCAGTATTTT. This codes for CASRIGQGRTDTQYF.

This clone has more than one count but fewer than ten. The rearrangement uses TRBV18 and TRBJ2-5, with 9 bases matching TRBD2. CDR3 size: 14 residues. Looked up from germline, CDR1 is KGHSH and CDR2 is LQKENI. With 2 bases clipped from V and 4 bases from J, the junction kept 2 bases outside the gene matches. CDR3 residues: CASSPGSGGETQYF. The DNA of the CDR3 is TGTGCCAGCTCACCAGGTAGCGGGGGAGAGACCCAGTACTTC.

This sequence joins TRBV5-1 and TRBJ2-1; 9 bases are shared with TRBD2. The germline V gene has CDR1 SGHRS and CDR2 YFSETQ. J gave up 6 bases and V 0 bases, and 4 bases lay outside the gene matches. CDR3 size: 15 residues. As DNA, the CDR3 is TGCGCCAGCAGCTTGGCGGGCGGGGGGGCCAATGAGCAGTTCTTC. Translation gives CASSLAGGGANEQFF.

V gene TRBV19 combines with J gene TRBJ1-4, with 7 bases identical to TRBD1. Germline loops: CDR1 LNHDA, CDR2 SQIVND (reference sequence). The V and J ends lost 7 bases and 5 bases, in that order; junction bases with no gene match: 4. CDR3 length: 13 residues. In DNA, the CDR3 is TGTGCCAGTACAGACAGGGCAAATGAAAAACTGTTTTTT. It yields the protein CASTDRANEKLFF.

The chain links TRBV19 to TRBJ1-2, with TRBD1 as a possible D gene (5 bases). Germline V gene sequence: CDR1 LNHDA, CDR2 SQIVND (reference sequence). V dropped 8 bases and J dropped 4 bases, with 14 bases sitting between them. The CDR3 totals 13 residues. This chain's CDR3 is CASQQGQSYGYTF. CDR3 nucleotides: TGTGCCAGTCAGCAGGGCCAATCCTATGGCTACACCTTC. Together with reference TRBV19 and TRBJ1-2, the CDR3 gives the full variable domain: DGGITQSPKYLFRKEGQNVTLSCEQNLNHDAMYWYRQDPGQGLRLIYYSQIVNDFQKGDIAEGYSVSREKKESFPLTVTSAQKNPTAFYLCASQQGQSYGYTFGSGTRLTVV.

This sequence joins TRBV6-2 or TRBV6-3 and TRBJ1-5; perhaps TRBD1 as D (6 bases). The ends were cut back, 5 bases at V and 1 base at J, with 12 bases in the middle. The germline V gene has CDR1 MNHEY and CDR2 SVGEGT. The CDR3 is 15 residues long. CDR3 region: CASSGDRNSNQPQHF. In DNA, the CDR3 is TGTGCCAGCAGTGGCGACAGGAACAGCAATCAGCCCCAGCATTTT.

This chain uses TRBV18 with TRBJ2-1, with 7 positions matching TRBD2. Losses at the gene ends were 3 bases for V and 2 bases for J; bases not matched to a gene: 7. The CDR3 has 16 residues. The germline V gene has CDR1 KGHSH and CDR2 LQKENI. CDR3 protein: CASSPALAEAYNEQFF. Written as DNA, the CDR3 is TGTGCCAGCTCACCGGCCCTAGCGGAAGCCTACAATGAGCAGTTCTTC. Full variable domain (missing parts from reference TRBV18 and TRBJ2-1): NAGVMQNPRHLVRRRGQEARLRCSPMKGHSHVYWYRQLPEEGLKFMVYLQKENIIDESGMPKERFSAEFPKEGPSILRIQQVVRGDSAAYFCASSPALAEAYNEQFFGPGTRLTVL.

The CDR3 DNA reads TGTGCCAGCAGCTCCCCCCTCCAAAAATTGGCTAGCACAGATACGCAGTATTTT. Its translation: CASSSPLQKLASTDTQYF. This chain links TRBV7-9 with TRBJ2-3; D uncertain. This CDR3 comprises 18 residues. Germline assignment: CDR1 SEHNR and CDR2 FQNEAQ (reference sequence). The V gene lost 4 bases and the J gene lost 0 bases, with 20 bases spanning the gap. Looking up the rest from reference TRBV7-9 and TRBJ2-3 gives the full variable domain: DTGVSQNPRHKITKRGQNVTFRCDPISEHNRLYWYRQTLGQGPEFLTYFQNEAQLEKSRLLSDRFSAERPKGSFSTLEIQRTEQGDSAMYLCASSSPLQKLASTDTQYFGPGTRLTVL.

V and J are TRBV7-8 and TRBJ1-5; 7 bases map to TRBD1. V lost 1 base, J lost 4 bases, and 7 bases stayed unmatched. The CDR3 length is 16 residues. Germline-derived CDR1 and CDR2 are SGHVS and FQNEAQ. The CDR3 region has the DNA TGTGCCAGCAGCTTAGAGGGACAGCTTTTTAATCAGCCCCAGCATTTT. This gives the protein CASSLEGQLFNQPQHF.